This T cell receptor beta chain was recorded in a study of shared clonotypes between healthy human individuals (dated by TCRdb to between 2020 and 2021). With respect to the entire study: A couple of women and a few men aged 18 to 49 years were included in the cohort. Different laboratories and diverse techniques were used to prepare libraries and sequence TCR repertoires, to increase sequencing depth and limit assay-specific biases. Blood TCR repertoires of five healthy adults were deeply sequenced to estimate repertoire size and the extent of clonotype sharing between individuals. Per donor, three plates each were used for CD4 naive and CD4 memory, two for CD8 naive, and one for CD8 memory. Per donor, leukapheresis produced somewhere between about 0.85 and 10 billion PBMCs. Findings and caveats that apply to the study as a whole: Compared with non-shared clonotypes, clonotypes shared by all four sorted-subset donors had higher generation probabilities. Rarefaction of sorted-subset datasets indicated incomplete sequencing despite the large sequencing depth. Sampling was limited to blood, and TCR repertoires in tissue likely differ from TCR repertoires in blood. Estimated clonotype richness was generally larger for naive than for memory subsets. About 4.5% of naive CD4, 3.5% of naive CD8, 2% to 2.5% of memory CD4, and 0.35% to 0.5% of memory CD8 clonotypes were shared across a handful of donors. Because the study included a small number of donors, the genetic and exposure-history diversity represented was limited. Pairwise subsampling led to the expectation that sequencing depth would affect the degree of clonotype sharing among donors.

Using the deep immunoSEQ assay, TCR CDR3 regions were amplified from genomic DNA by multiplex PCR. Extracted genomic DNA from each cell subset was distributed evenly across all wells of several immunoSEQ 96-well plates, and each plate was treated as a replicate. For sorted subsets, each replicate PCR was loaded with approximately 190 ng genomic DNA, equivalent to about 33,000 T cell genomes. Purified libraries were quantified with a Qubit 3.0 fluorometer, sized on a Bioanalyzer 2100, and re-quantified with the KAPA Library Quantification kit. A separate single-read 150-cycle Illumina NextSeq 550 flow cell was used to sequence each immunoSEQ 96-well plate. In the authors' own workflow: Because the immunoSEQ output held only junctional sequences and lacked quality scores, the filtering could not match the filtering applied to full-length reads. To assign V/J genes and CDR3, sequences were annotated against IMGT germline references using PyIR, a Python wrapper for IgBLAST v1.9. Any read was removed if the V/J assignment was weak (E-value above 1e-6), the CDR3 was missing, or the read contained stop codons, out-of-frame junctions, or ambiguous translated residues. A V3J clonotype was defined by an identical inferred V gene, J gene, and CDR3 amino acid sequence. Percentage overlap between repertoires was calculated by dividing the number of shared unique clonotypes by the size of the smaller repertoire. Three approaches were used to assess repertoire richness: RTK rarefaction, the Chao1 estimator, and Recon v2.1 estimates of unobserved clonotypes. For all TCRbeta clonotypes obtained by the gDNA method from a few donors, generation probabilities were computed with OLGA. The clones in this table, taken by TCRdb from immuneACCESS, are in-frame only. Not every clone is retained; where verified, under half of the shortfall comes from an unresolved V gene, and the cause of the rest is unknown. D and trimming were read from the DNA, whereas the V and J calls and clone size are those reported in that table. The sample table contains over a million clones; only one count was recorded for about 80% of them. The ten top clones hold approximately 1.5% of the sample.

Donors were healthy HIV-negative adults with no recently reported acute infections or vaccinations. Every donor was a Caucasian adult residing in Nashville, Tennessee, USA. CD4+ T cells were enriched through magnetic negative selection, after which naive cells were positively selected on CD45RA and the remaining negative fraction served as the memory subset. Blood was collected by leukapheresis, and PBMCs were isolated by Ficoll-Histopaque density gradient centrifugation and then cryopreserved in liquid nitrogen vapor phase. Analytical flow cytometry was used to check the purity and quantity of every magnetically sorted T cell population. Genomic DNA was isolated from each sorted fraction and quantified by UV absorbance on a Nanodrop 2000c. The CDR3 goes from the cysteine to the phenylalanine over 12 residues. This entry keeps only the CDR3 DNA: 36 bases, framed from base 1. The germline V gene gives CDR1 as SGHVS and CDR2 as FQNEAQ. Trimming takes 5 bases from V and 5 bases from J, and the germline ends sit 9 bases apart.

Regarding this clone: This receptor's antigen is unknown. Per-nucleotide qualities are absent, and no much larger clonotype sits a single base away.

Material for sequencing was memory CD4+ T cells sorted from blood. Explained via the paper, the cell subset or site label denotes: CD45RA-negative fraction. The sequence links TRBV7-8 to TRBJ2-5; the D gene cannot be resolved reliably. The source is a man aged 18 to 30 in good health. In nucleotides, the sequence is TGTGCCAGCAGCACGATCCGGGAGACCCAGTACTTC. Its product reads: CASSTIRETQYF.